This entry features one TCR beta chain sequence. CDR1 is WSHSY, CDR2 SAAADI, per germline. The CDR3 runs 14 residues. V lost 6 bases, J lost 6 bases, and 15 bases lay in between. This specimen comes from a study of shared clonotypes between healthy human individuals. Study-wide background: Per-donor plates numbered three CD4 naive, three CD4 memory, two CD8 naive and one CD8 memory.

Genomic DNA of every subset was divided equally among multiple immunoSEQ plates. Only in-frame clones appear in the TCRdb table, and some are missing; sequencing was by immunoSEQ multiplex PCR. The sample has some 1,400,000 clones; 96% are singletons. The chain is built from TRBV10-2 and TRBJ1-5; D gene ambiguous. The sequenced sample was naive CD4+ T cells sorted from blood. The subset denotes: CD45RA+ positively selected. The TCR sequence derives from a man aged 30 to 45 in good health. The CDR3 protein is CASSPTSAGQPQHF. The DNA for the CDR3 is TGCGCCAGCAGCCCTACATCCGCAGGTCAGCCCCAGCATTTT.